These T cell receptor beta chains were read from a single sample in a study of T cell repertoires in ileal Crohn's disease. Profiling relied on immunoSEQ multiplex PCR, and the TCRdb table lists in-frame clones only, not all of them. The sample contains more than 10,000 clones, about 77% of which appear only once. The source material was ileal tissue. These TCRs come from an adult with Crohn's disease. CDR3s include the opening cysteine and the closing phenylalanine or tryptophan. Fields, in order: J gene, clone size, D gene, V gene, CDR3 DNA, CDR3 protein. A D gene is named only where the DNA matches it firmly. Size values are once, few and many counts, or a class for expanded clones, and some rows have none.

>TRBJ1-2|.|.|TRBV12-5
TGTGCTAGTGGTTTGGTATTGTCCTCGGGAGGCTACACCTTC
CASGLVLSSGGYTF
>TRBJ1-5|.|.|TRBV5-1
TGCGCCAGCAGCTTGTTTCCCCGGAGTCAGCCCCAGCATTTT
CASSLFPRSQPQHF
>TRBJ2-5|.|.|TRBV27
TGTGCCAGCAGCCCTGTCGATTTCGAGGGGGTGGGAGAGACCCAGTACTTC
CASSPVDFEGVGETQYF
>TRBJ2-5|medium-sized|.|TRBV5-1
TGCGCCAGCAGCGGGACATTGGAGACCCAGTACTTC
CASSGTLETQYF
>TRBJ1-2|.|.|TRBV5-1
TGCGCCAGCAGCTTAAGACAGGCCGATGGCTACACCTTC
CASSLRQADGYTF
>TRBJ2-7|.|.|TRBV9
TGTGCCAGCAGCGTAGAACTACCCATACGGTCCTACGAGCAGTACTTC
CASSVELPIRSYEQYF
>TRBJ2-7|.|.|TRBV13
TGTGCCAGCAGCTTAGACAGCTACGAGCAGTACTTC
CASSLDSYEQYF
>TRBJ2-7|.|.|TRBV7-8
TGTGCCAGCGGAGGAGCCTCCTACGAGCAGTACTTC
CASGGASYEQYF
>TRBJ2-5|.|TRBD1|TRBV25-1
TGTGCCAGCAGTGTTTGGTTGGGACAGGGCCCGACCCAGTACTTC
CASSVWLGQGPTQYF
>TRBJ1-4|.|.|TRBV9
TGTGCCAGCAGCGTAGCTTGGGGGACACAGGAAAAACTGTTTTTT
CASSVAWGTQEKLFF
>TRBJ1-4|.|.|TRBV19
TGTGCCAGTAGCGGGAGGCTAGGTGAAAAACTGTTTTTT
CASSGRLGEKLFF
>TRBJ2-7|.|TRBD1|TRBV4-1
TGCGCCAGCAGCCAGCCGGGACAGGGTTCCTACGAGCAGTACTTC
CASSQPGQGSYEQYF
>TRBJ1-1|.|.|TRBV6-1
TGTGCCAGCATCGAGAGAGGGAGCCAAGCTTTCTTT
CASIERGSQAFF
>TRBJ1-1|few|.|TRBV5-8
TGTGCCAGCAGCTTGCTTGGGTGGGACTCGACTGAAGCTTTCTTT
CASSLLGWDSTEAFF
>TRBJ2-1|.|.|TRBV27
TGTGCCAGCAGTACAACCGCCGGGACTTACCCTCCCAGCTCCTACAATGAGCAGTTCTTC
CASSTTAGTYPPSSYNEQFF
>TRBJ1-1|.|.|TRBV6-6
TGTGCCAGCAGCCTACCTACCCAGAACACTGAAGCTTTCTTT
CASSLPTQNTEAFF
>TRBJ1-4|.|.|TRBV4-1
TGCGCCAGCAGCCAAGATAACGACAGAAGGGAAAAACTGTTTTTT
CASSQDNDRREKLFF
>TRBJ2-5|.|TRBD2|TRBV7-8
TGTGCCAGCAGCATCACTAGCGGGGGCTCCCCAGAGACCCAGTACTTC
CASSITSGGSPETQYF
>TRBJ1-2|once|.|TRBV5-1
TGCGCCAGCAGCCCAAGCGGACGACCCTTTAACTATGGCTACACCTTC
CASSPSGRPFNYGYTF
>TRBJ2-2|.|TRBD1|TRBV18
TGTGCCAGCTCACCAGGGGGCGGACAGGGCACGAACACCGGGGAGCTGTTTTTT
CASSPGGGQGTNTGELFF
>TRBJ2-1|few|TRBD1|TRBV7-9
TGTGCCAGCAGCCCCCCGCGGGGGACAGGGGTCGGCGATGAGCAGTTCTTC
CASSPPRGTGVGDEQFF
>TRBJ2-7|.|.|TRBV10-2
TGCGCCAGCAGTGAGTGGCAGAACTACGAGCAGTACTTC
CASSEWQNYEQYF